This T cell receptor beta chain emerged from a study of cytomegalovirus exposure and HLA in healthy donors. Study in general: Researchers previously reported finding fewer than 140 million unique TCR beta sequences from about 170 million T cells. General study points: It was likely that a cluster of highly shared sequence variants was a sequencing artifact. Specificity of a few CMV-associated chains for CMV antigens was verified in vitro. Accurate HLA-A and HLA-B prediction from TCR beta sequences was reported for most subjects.

On this clone: Its antigen is undetermined.

The PCR ran on 60 Vbeta and 13 Jbeta primers. The repertoire was sequenced with immunoSEQ multiplex PCR; TCRdb's copy has only in-frame clones and lacks some. Of 250,000 to 350,000 clones listed, 75% to 90% are singletons. Germline V lookup: CDR1 LNHNV, CDR2 YYDKDF (reference sequence). The trim removed 1 base at V and 1 base at J, leaving 4 bases unmatched. The CDR3 sequence is 15 residues long. The clonotype was recovered from a girl aged 2 to 9 in good health and CMV-seronegative. The chain carries TRBV15 and TRBJ2-7; 7 nucleotides line up with TRBD1. The specimen sequenced was PBMCs. The chain's CDR3 is CATSRGTGLSYEQYF. In DNA, the CDR3 is TGTGCCACCAGCAGAGGGACAGGCCTGTCCTACGAGCAGTACTTC.